The 15 T cell receptor beta chains below come from one sample, sequenced in a study of shared clonotypes between healthy human individuals. Profiling relied on immunoSEQ multiplex PCR, and the TCRdb table lists in-frame clones only, not all of them. The repertoire includes under 1 million clones, around 96% of them detected once, and around 0.21% sits in the top ten. Terminally differentiated effector memory CD45RA+ cells were left out of the naive CD8 fraction, which was CD45RO-negative and positively selected for CCR7. Sequencing was carried out using naive CD8+ T cells sorted from blood. Receptor source: a man aged 25-45 years in good health.

The chain joins TRBV7-8 to TRBJ2-2, with unresolved D. Trimming left V 1 base short and J 3 bases short, with 9 bases between. The germline V gene has CDR1 SGHVS and CDR2 FQNEAQ. The CDR3 loop spans 15 amino acids. CDR3 sequence: CASSLVLTDTGELFF. The CDR3 DNA sequence: TGTGCCAGCAGCTTAGTACTAACGGACACCGGGGAGCTGTTTTTT.

This clone was counted a single time. This chain joins TRBV19 and TRBJ2-3; D might be TRBD2 (5 bases). Trimming stripped 1 base from V and 6 bases from J, with 11 bases between. CDR1 LNHDA and CDR2 SQIVND come from the germline V gene (reference sequence). This CDR3 region has 14 residues. DNA for the CDR3: TGTGCCAGTAGTATAGGGGAGAGGGCGGATACGCAGTATTTT. Translating gives CASSIGERADTQYF. The whole variable domain, remainder taken from reference TRBV19 and TRBJ2-3, is DGGITQSPKYLFRKEGQNVTLSCEQNLNHDAMYWYRQDPGQGLRLIYYSQIVNDFQKGDIAEGYSVSREKKESFPLTVTSAQKNPTAFYLCASSIGERADTQYFGPGTRLTVL.

The rearrangement joins TRBV7-2 to TRBJ2-1; the D is unclear. This CDR3 spans 13 amino acids. Germline CDR1 and CDR2: SGHTA and FQGNSA. V lost 4 bases and J lost 2, with 6 bases in between. For the CDR3, the DNA is TGTGCCAGCAGCTCTTCGGCCTACAATGAGCAGTTCTTC. It specifies CASSSSAYNEQFF.

The chain couples TRBV11-2 to TRBJ2-1; the D call may be TRBD1 or TRBD2 (6 bases each). Per germline, CDR1 SGHAT and CDR2 FQNNGV. V shed 5 bases and J shed 8 bases, with 22 bases lying between them. CDR3 length: 16 residues. The chain's CDR3 is CASSPSPGGSKDEQFF. The CDR3 DNA reads as TGTGCCAGCAGCCCCTCCCCCGGGGGCTCTAAGGATGAGCAGTTCTTC. Looking up the rest from reference TRBV11-2 and TRBJ2-1 gives the full variable domain: EAGVAQSPRYKIIEKRQSVAFWCNPISGHATLYWYQQILGQGPKLLIQFQNNGVVDDSQLPKDRFSAERLKGVDSTLKIQPAKLEDSAVYLCASSPSPGGSKDEQFFGPGTRLTVL.

The V and J genes are TRBV11-2 and TRBJ2-1, with 9 bases matching TRBD2. The V segment lost 5 bases and the J segment 8 bases; nucleotides outside the gene matches: 13. Germline CDR1 is SGHAT and CDR2 is FQNNGV. This CDR3 comprises 16 residues. The CDR3 coding sequence is TGTGCCAGCAGCCCCATGTTGTTAGCGGGAGTTGATGAGCAGTTCTTC. Translated: CASSPMLLAGVDEQFF.

Note on this clone: Other DNA sequences in the sample encode the same CDR3. The genes are TRBV7-6 and TRBJ2-2; unclear D gene. CDR1 is SGHVS, CDR2 FNYEAQ, per germline. V was clipped by 1 base and J by 6 bases, with 3 bases between them. The CDR3 sequence is 12 residues long. CDR3 sequence: CASSLVSGELFF. DNA for the CDR3: TGTGCCAGCAGCTTAGTGTCCGGGGAGCTGTTTTTT.

In the case of this clone: This CDR3 is also generated by other DNA sequences in the sample. The chain couples TRBV11-2 to TRBJ2-7; a possible D gene is TRBD1 (5 bases). V dropped 5 bases and J dropped 0 bases, with 8 bases sitting between them. The V gene's germline CDR1 is SGHAT and CDR2 FQNNGV. The CDR3 consists of 13 residues. The CDR3: CASSPQGSYEQYF. The DNA for the CDR3 is TGTGCCAGCAGCCCGCAGGGCTCCTACGAGCAGTACTTC. Combining the CDR3 with reference TRBV11-2 and TRBJ2-7 gives the whole variable domain EAGVAQSPRYKIIEKRQSVAFWCNPISGHATLYWYQQILGQGPKLLIQFQNNGVVDDSQLPKDRFSAERLKGVDSTLKIQPAKLEDSAVYLCASSPQGSYEQYFGPGTRLTVT.

This clone was counted a single time. This rearrangement joins TRBV5-4 to TRBJ2-7; the match to TRBD2 covers 10 bases. The germline V gene has CDR1 SGHNT and CDR2 YYREEE (reference sequence). This CDR3 spans 17 amino acids. The J segment lost 1 base and the V segment lost 3 bases, leaving 10 bases of the junction unmatched. For the CDR3, the DNA is TGTGCCAGCAGCTCCTACCTAGCGGGAGAGATTTCCTACGAGCAGTACTTC. Residues: CASSSYLAGEISYEQYF.

The chain combines TRBV29-1 with TRBJ2-7; D perhaps matches TRBD2 (7 bases). The CDR3 loop spans 13 amino acids. Deletions cut 5 bases from V and 3 bases from J, with 14 bases between. From germline, CDR1 is SQVTM and CDR2 ANQGSEA. Here the CDR3 reads CSVYPRGGYEQYF. The CDR3 coding sequence is TGCAGCGTTTACCCGAGGGGGGGCTACGAGCAGTACTTC.

This chain links TRBV25-1 with TRBJ2-7; TRBD1 aligns across 7 bases. Germline V gene lookup returns CDR1 MGHDK and CDR2 SYGVNS. This CDR3 contains 11 residues. The junction had 2 bases not matched to a gene; V was cut back by 7 bases and J by 5 bases. The chain's CDR3 is CASTDRDEQYF. The CDR3 DNA reads TGTGCCAGCACCGACAGGGACGAGCAGTACTTC.

This clone appeared once. This chain connects TRBV29-1 to TRBJ2-7; TRBD2 matches 10 bases. CDR3 length: 13 residues. Trimming cost V 5 bases and J 3 bases; bases outside gene matches: 4. Germline loops: CDR1 SQVTM, CDR2 ANQGSEA. The CDR3 reads CSVNSGGNYEQYF. CDR3 nucleotides: TGCAGCGTTAATAGCGGGGGGAACTACGAGCAGTACTTC.

The chain recombines TRBV29-1 with TRBJ2-3; D not resolved. Germline CDR1 reads SQVTM; CDR2 reads ANQGSEA. This CDR3 contains 11 residues. Trimming cost V 6 bases and J 6 bases, with 10 bases left between them. The CDR3 sequence is CSVEKLDTQYF. For the CDR3, the DNA is TGCAGCGTGGAGAAACTTGATACGCAGTATTTT.

The chain combines TRBV18 with TRBJ2-1, with TRBD1 identical over 7 bases. J gave up 8 bases and V 3 bases, and 10 bases lay outside the gene matches. Looked up from germline, CDR1 is KGHSH and CDR2 is LQKENI. The CDR3 is 15 amino acids. CDR3 residues: CASSPTDRPNDEQFF. The CDR3 DNA reads TGTGCCAGCTCACCGACGGACAGGCCGAATGATGAGCAGTTCTTC.

V is TRBV2 and J is TRBJ2-4; 7 nucleotides match TRBD1. Trimming removed 6 bases from V and 1 base from J; junction bases left unmatched: 9. Germline V gene data show CDR1 as SNHLY and CDR2 as FYNNEI. This CDR3 is 16 amino acids long. The CDR3 DNA reads TGTGCCAGCAGCAGGACAGGAACGTGGGCCAAAAACATTCAGTACTTC. Its translation is CASSRTGTWAKNIQYF.

On this clone: Other DNA sequences within the sample encode an identical CDR3. The chain combines TRBV5-1 with TRBJ2-2, with D maybe TRBD1 (6 bases). Trimming pared 4 bases from V and 1 base from J, leaving 8 bases between. The CDR3 length is 14 residues. Germline loops: CDR1 SGHRS, CDR2 YFSETQ. The CDR3 sequence: CASSPGQNTGELFF. Here the CDR3 DNA reads TGCGCCAGCAGCCCGGGACAGAACACCGGGGAGCTGTTTTTT.